Listed below are T cell receptor beta chains from one sample, sequenced in a study of T cell changes during pregnancy in multiple sclerosis. Profiling relied on immunoSEQ multiplex PCR, and the TCRdb table lists in-frame clones only, not all of them. This sample yields nearly 50,000 clones, of which 94% are seen a single time; approximately 0.49% belongs to the top ten. This sample comprised CD4+ T cells from peripheral blood mononuclear cells, obtained in the first trimester of pregnancy. The receptor set was obtained from a female donor with multiple sclerosis, enrolled in a pregnancy study. CDR3s include the opening cysteine and the closing phenylalanine or tryptophan. A D gene is named only where the DNA matches it firmly. Clone size appears in some rows only: once, few, many, or a class for an expanded clone.

j_call: TRBJ1-5
clone_size: .
d_call: TRBD1
v_call: TRBV4-2
cdr3_aa: CASSQGTGTGGGQPQHF
cdr3_nt: TGTGCCAGCAGCCAAGGGACCGGGACAGGGGGCGGTCAGCCCCAGCATTTT

j_call: TRBJ2-3
clone_size: .
d_call: .
v_call: TRBV5-5
cdr3_aa: CASSFGEDTQYF
cdr3_nt: TGTGCCAGCAGCTTTGGTGAGGATACGCAGTATTTT

j_call: TRBJ2-5
clone_size: .
d_call: TRBD2
v_call: TRBV5-5
cdr3_aa: CASSLVRGGGETQYF
cdr3_nt: TGTGCCAGCAGCTTGGTCCGGGGGGGAGGAGAGACCCAGTACTTC

j_call: TRBJ1-1
clone_size: .
d_call: TRBD1
v_call: TRBV11-3
cdr3_aa: CASSKTHRDRRSTEAFF
cdr3_nt: TGTGCCAGCAGCAAGACCCACCGGGACAGGCGTAGCACTGAAGCTTTCTTT

j_call: TRBJ1-6
clone_size: .
d_call: .
v_call: TRBV27
cdr3_aa: CASSLGRPTNSPLHF
cdr3_nt: TGTGCCAGCAGTTTAGGGAGACCTACTAATTCACCCCTCCACTTT

j_call: TRBJ2-2
clone_size: .
d_call: .
v_call: TRBV19
cdr3_aa: CASRTSRSGELFF
cdr3_nt: TGTGCCAGTAGAACATCTAGATCCGGGGAGCTGTTTTTT

j_call: TRBJ1-4
clone_size: .
d_call: .
v_call: TRBV4-1
cdr3_aa: CASSETRTLNEKLFF
cdr3_nt: TGCGCCAGCAGCGAAACACGGACACTTAATGAAAAACTGTTTTTT

j_call: TRBJ1-1
clone_size: .
d_call: .
v_call: TRBV5-1
cdr3_aa: CASSIRVEDTEAFF
cdr3_nt: TGCGCCAGCAGCATCAGGGTCGAGGACACTGAAGCTTTCTTT

j_call: TRBJ1-1
clone_size: few
d_call: TRBD1
v_call: TRBV19
cdr3_aa: CASNGQGGTGTEAFF
cdr3_nt: TGTGCCAGTAATGGACAGGGAGGGACGGGGACTGAAGCTTTCTTT

j_call: TRBJ1-4
clone_size: .
d_call: .
v_call: TRBV19
cdr3_aa: CASRGGTWREKLFF
cdr3_nt: TGTGCCAGTAGGGGAGGAACCTGGCGTGAAAAACTGTTTTTT

j_call: TRBJ1-5
clone_size: .
d_call: TRBD1
v_call: TRBV29-1
cdr3_aa: CSVVTGQPNQPQHF
cdr3_nt: TGCAGCGTTGTGACGGGACAGCCCAATCAGCCCCAGCATTTT

j_call: TRBJ1-1
clone_size: .
d_call: .
v_call: TRBV2
cdr3_aa: CASSDSTGSSKKAFF
cdr3_nt: TGTGCCAGCAGTGATTCGACAGGTTCTAGCAAAAAAGCTTTCTTT

j_call: TRBJ2-2
clone_size: once
d_call: TRBD1
v_call: TRBV29-1
cdr3_aa: CSVRDSVYTGELFF
cdr3_nt: TGCAGCGTCCGGGACAGCGTTTACACCGGGGAGCTGTTTTTT

j_call: TRBJ1-1
clone_size: .
d_call: .
v_call: TRBV5-1
cdr3_aa: CASTPEAFGTEAFF
cdr3_nt: TGCGCCAGCACCCCCGAGGCCTTTGGCACTGAAGCTTTCTTT

j_call: TRBJ2-3
clone_size: .
d_call: .
v_call: TRBV9
cdr3_aa: CASSLVGSGTNTDTQYF
cdr3_nt: TGTGCCAGCAGCCTCGTAGGTAGCGGAACCAACACAGATACGCAGTATTTT

j_call: TRBJ2-2
clone_size: .
d_call: TRBD2
v_call: TRBV29-1
cdr3_aa: CSATSGGVTGELFF
cdr3_nt: TGCAGCGCTACTAGCGGGGGAGTCACCGGGGAGCTGTTTTTT

j_call: TRBJ2-2
clone_size: .
d_call: TRBD1
v_call: TRBV4-1
cdr3_aa: CASRRQGNTGELFF
cdr3_nt: TGCGCCAGCAGGAGACAGGGCAACACCGGGGAGCTGTTTTTT

j_call: TRBJ2-1
clone_size: .
d_call: TRBD2
v_call: TRBV2
cdr3_aa: CASSCKEGTSQVCEQFF
cdr3_nt: TGTGCCAGCAGCTGTAAAGAGGGGACTAGTCAGGTTTGTGAGCAGTTCTTC

j_call: TRBJ2-5
clone_size: .
d_call: .
v_call: TRBV11-2
cdr3_aa: CASSTPGGETQYF
cdr3_nt: TGTGCCAGCAGCACCCCAGGGGGGGAGACCCAGTACTTC

j_call: TRBJ1-2
clone_size: .
d_call: TRBD1
v_call: TRBV29-1
cdr3_aa: CSVRDRQVRGYTF
cdr3_nt: TGCAGCGTTAGGGACAGGCAAGTCAGGGGCTACACCTTC